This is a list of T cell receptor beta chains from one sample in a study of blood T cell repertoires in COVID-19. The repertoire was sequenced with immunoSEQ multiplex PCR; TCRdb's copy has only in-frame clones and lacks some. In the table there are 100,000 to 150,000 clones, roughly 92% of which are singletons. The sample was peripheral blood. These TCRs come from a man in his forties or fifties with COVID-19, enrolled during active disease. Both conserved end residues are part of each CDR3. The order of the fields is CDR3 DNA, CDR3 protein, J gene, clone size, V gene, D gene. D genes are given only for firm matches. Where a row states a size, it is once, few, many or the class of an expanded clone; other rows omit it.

TGTGCCAGCAGCTCCATCCCAACAGGGGCTACCACTGAAGCTTTCTTT,CASSSIPTGATTEAFF,TRBJ1-1,once,TRBV5-5,TRBD1
TGTGCCAGAAAGGGGGGGAGCTCCTACAATGAGCAGTTCTTC,CARKGGSSYNEQFF,TRBJ2-1,few,TRBV25-1,.
TGTGCCAGTAGTCCTAAAGGGACAGCCCCTAACTATGGCTACACCTTC,CASSPKGTAPNYGYTF,TRBJ1-2,.,TRBV19,TRBD1
TGTGCCAGCCAGGGGGTGAACACTGAAGCTTTCTTT,CASQGVNTEAFF,TRBJ1-1,.,TRBV2,TRBD1
TGTGCCAGCAGCTTAGAGAGGGACAGGGGGGAGACTGAAGCTTTCTTT,CASSLERDRGETEAFF,TRBJ1-1,once,TRBV7-2,TRBD1
TGTGCCAGTAGTTTTTCCGGGACAGGGGGTAACTACGAGCAGTACTTC,CASSFSGTGGNYEQYF,TRBJ2-7,.,TRBV19,TRBD1
TGCGCCAGCAGCTTGGAATATAGATCTGGACTAGCGGGAGGGTCTAGCACAGATACGCAGTATTTT,CASSLEYRSGLAGGSSTDTQYF,TRBJ2-3,.,TRBV5-1,TRBD2
TGTGCCAGCAGTCGGGACAGCCGGTGGGTAGATGAGCAGTTCTTC,CASSRDSRWVDEQFF,TRBJ2-1,.,TRBV28,TRBD1
TGTGCCAGCAGGCGGGAGTCGGAGACCCAGTACTTC,CASRRESETQYF,TRBJ2-5,.,TRBV2,TRBD2
TGTGCCAGTAGTACTCGAGTTTCTGGAAACACCATATATTTT,CASSTRVSGNTIYF,TRBJ1-3,once,TRBV19,.
TGTGCCAGCAGGACTAGCGGGAGTTCCTACGAGCAGTACTTC,CASRTSGSSYEQYF,TRBJ2-7,.,TRBV6-6,TRBD2
TGTGCCAGCAGGCACCGGGACAGGGGGTACCAAGAGACCCAGTACTTC,CASRHRDRGYQETQYF,TRBJ2-5,.,TRBV28,TRBD1
TGTGCCAGCAGCCTCCTGACTAGCGGGAGCGGTAATGAGCAGTTCTTC,CASSLLTSGSGNEQFF,TRBJ2-1,once,TRBV7-3,TRBD2
TGTGCCAGCAGCATTACTAGCGGGAGGGCCGGGGAGCTGTTTTTT,CASSITSGRAGELFF,TRBJ2-2,once,TRBV21-1,.
TGTGCCAGCAGCTCAGAGGGACAGCTGAATGAAAAACTGTTTTTT,CASSSEGQLNEKLFF,TRBJ1-4,once,TRBV7-9,TRBD1
TGTGCCAGCAGTTACTCCCGGGACATAGGACGCTACGAGCAGTACTTC,CASSYSRDIGRYEQYF,TRBJ2-7,.,TRBV6-2/TRBV6-3,.
TGTGCCAGCAGCGCGACAGGCACAGATACGCAGTATTTT,CASSATGTDTQYF,TRBJ2-3,.,TRBV12-3/TRBV12-4,.
TGCGCCAGCAGCTTGAGGCAGGGGAGCGCCGGGGAGCTGTTTTTT,CASSLRQGSAGELFF,TRBJ2-2,.,TRBV5-1,.
TGTGCCAGCAGTAACCGGGAAGGTCTCACTGAAGCTTTCTTT,CASSNREGLTEAFF,TRBJ1-1,.,TRBV6-6,.
TGTGCCAGCAGCTCTCGGGACTTCTACGAGCAGTACTTC,CASSSRDFYEQYF,TRBJ2-7,.,TRBV13,.
TGTGCCTGGAGTTTAACAGGGGTCGGGGCTTTCTTT,CAWSLTGVGAFF,TRBJ1-1,.,TRBV30,TRBD1
TGCGCCAGCAGCCGAAACAGGGGAGGTGAAGCTTTCTTT,CASSRNRGGEAFF,TRBJ1-1,.,TRBV4-3,TRBD1
TGTGCCATCAGTGAGTCCCGACCGGGACTAGCGGGAGGGGTGCAGTACTTC,CAISESRPGLAGGVQYF,TRBJ2-7,.,TRBV10-3,TRBD2
TGTGCCAGCAGCTTAGCCGACAGCTCAACTAATGAAAAACTGTTTTTT,CASSLADSSTNEKLFF,TRBJ1-4,few,TRBV11-2,.
TGCGCCAGCCGTCAGGGATCTGCCTACAATGAGCAGTTCTTC,CASRQGSAYNEQFF,TRBJ2-1,.,TRBV4-1,.
TGCGCCAGCAGCGCGGGACGGGCACAAGAGACCCAGTACTTC,CASSAGRAQETQYF,TRBJ2-5,.,TRBV5-1,.
TGCGCCAGCAGCCCGGGACTAGCGGGAGGGATTTACGAGCAGTACTTC,CASSPGLAGGIYEQYF,TRBJ2-7,.,TRBV5-1,TRBD2
TGTGCCAGCAGCCTTCATTCGACAGGGGGCACCGGGGAGCTGTTTTTT,CASSLHSTGGTGELFF,TRBJ2-2,.,TRBV28,TRBD1
TGTGCCAGCAGCGTAGACCCAGCGTACGGGGATACGCAGTATTTT,CASSVDPAYGDTQYF,TRBJ2-3,.,TRBV9,.
TGCGCCAGCAGCTTCTACGGTGTAGCGGGACGGGATGAGCAGTTCTTC,CASSFYGVAGRDEQFF,TRBJ2-1,.,TRBV5-1,TRBD2
TGTGCCAGCAGCGATGTAAGACAGGGAGACACTGAAGCTTTCTTT,CASSDVRQGDTEAFF,TRBJ1-1,.,TRBV9,TRBD1
TGTGCCAGCAGTAAACCGGGGACAGATACGCAGTATTTT,CASSKPGTDTQYF,TRBJ2-3,.,TRBV7-8,.
TGTGCCAGCAGCGTGGGACAGGACCTCTACGAGCAGTACTTC,CASSVGQDLYEQYF,TRBJ2-7,.,TRBV5-4,TRBD1
TGTGCCACCAGTGATGGAGTGGCTGGCTACACCTTC,CATSDGVAGYTF,TRBJ1-2,.,TRBV24-1,.
TGCGCCAGCAGTCAATCCACAGGGGGGGATGATAGCAATCAGCCCCAGCATTTT,CASSQSTGGDDSNQPQHF,TRBJ1-5,.,TRBV23-1,TRBD1
TGTGCCAGTAGTCGAGGGACTAGCGGGAGCGATGAGCAGTTCTTC,CASSRGTSGSDEQFF,TRBJ2-1,.,TRBV19,TRBD2
TGTGCCAGCAGACAGGGTAGCAATCAGCCCCAGCATTTT,CASRQGSNQPQHF,TRBJ1-5,.,TRBV12-3/TRBV12-4,.
TGTGCCAGCAGTTCAGAACTGACTGGCACAGATACGCAGTATTTT,CASSSELTGTDTQYF,TRBJ2-3,.,TRBV28,.
TGTGCCAGCAGCCCTCAGGGCACCGGGGAGCTGTTTTTT,CASSPQGTGELFF,TRBJ2-2,.,TRBV7-2,.
TGTGCCAGCAGTCTGACAGGGGGAGAGACCCAGTACTTC,CASSLTGGETQYF,TRBJ2-5,.,TRBV6-5,TRBD1
TGTGCCAGCTCAGGACAGTCCATCACTGAAGCTTTCTTT,CASSGQSITEAFF,TRBJ1-1,.,TRBV2,.
TGTGCCAGCAGCGTACGTAGCGACCGGCCCAATGAGCAGTTCTTC,CASSVRSDRPNEQFF,TRBJ2-1,.,TRBV9,.